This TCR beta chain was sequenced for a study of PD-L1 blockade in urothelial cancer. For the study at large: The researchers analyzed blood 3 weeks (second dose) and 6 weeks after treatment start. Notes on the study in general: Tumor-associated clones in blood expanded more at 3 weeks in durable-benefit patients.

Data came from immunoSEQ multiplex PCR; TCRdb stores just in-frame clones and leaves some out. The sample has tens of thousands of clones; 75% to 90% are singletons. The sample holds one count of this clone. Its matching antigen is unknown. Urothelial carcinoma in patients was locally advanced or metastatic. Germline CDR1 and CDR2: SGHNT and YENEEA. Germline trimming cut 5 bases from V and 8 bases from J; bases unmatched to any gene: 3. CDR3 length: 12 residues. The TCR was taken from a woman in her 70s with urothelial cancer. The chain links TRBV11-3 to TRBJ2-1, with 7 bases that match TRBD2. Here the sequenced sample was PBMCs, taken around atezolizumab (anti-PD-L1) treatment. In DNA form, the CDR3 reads TGTGCCAGCAGCACCGGGAGGTATGAGCAGTTCTTC. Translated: CASSTGRYEQFF.